The clone carrying this T cell receptor beta chain appeared a few times. Original methodology: Amplified reference gene primers provided the basis for estimating nucleated cell counts. Sequencing was performed with immunoSEQ multiplex PCR; in TCRdb, only in-frame clones are kept and a portion is missing. Clone size and V and J calls were adopted from that table, with D and trimming inferred from the DNA. This sample has roughly 230,000 clones; 88% occur once, and the top ten carry approximately 1.8%. This sample was taken from a study of blood T cell repertoires in COVID-19. Study-level information: COVID-19 samples, acute and convalescent, were from the United States, Italy and Spain. In each case, the material was cDNA or gDNA derived from T cells, B-cell-depleted T cells, or PBMCs.

The CDR3 length is 14 residues. Trimming shortened V by 0 bases and J by 7 bases, and 10 bases separated the two germline ends. Looked up from germline, CDR1 is KGHSH and CDR2 is LQKENI. The source material was peripheral blood. V is TRBV18 and J is TRBJ1-5, with D perhaps TRBD1 (5 bases). This receptor was taken from a man in his 70s with acute or convalescent COVID-19. For the CDR3, the DNA is TGTGCCAGCTCACCACCAGGGGCTGGGCAGCCCCAGCATTTT. It codes for CASSPPGAGQPQHF. The full variable domain, its missing parts supplied by reference TRBV18 and TRBJ1-5, is NAGVMQNPRHLVRRRGQEARLRCSPMKGHSHVYWYRQLPEEGLKFMVYLQKENIIDESGMPKERFSAEFPKEGPSILRIQQVVRGDSAAYFCASSPPGAGQPQHFGDGTRLSIL.